This T cell receptor beta chain was sequenced in a study of T cell repertoires in cytomegalovirus infection. TCRdb re-analysed the reads in MiXCR, keeping a single row per CDR3 protein. The profile covers approximately 290,000 distinct CDR3 sequences, with about 26% appearing a single time and over 11% taken by the ten largest. Points from the study as a whole: In two of eight donors, the top clonotype was HLA-C-restricted CMV-specific.

This clonotype has more than one count but fewer than ten. Antigen unknown. Sequencing was performed on PBMCs. The source of this sequence is a human donor in good health (CMV status not recorded). Some clones in this sample may be carry-over from other donors' samples.

In DNA, the CDR3 is TGCAGTGCTAGAGATTGGCGCCGCAATGAAAAACTGTTTTTT. It codes for CSARDWRRNEKLFF. The chain uses TRBV20-1 and TRBJ1-4; D ambiguous. The length of the CDR3 is 14 residues. V was shortened by 0 bases and J by 5 bases, with 10 bases between the two germline ends. Germline CDR1 reads DFQATT; CDR2 reads SNEGSKA (reference sequence).